This T cell receptor (beta chain) comes out of a study of beta chain features in type 1 diabetes. Germline-derived CDR1 and CDR2 are SGHNT and YYREEE (reference sequence). CDR3 length equals 13 residues. The trim removed 4 bases at V and 5 bases at J, leaving 6 bases unmatched. This clone was picked up a small number of times. No antigen is known for it. Study-level points and caveats: Moderate yet significant TCRB CDR3 shortening was seen in Type 1 diabetes patients in all four CD4+ subsets.

Expressed TCRB transcripts were sequenced because the isolated RNA had all been reverse transcribed beforehand. Data came from immunoSEQ multiplex PCR; TCRdb stores just in-frame clones and leaves some out. The sample records approximately 170,000 clones, about 7.9% being singletons. V is TRBV5-4 and J is TRBJ2-7, with 7 positions matching TRBD1. Sequencing used central memory CD4+ T cells from blood. The sequence derives from a young man with type 1 diabetes. The DNA for the CDR3 is TGTGCCAGCAGCCCCAGGGACAGCAACGAGCAGTACTTC. Its translation: CASSPRDSNEQYF.